The present T cell receptor beta chain was sequenced within a study of blood T cell repertoires in COVID-19. Germline V gives CDR1 MRHNA, CDR2 SNTAGT. Between the trimmed V and J ends, which lost 6 bases and 8 bases, there was a span of 14 bases. This CDR3 has 13 amino acids. Sequenced by immunoSEQ multiplex PCR; TCRdb stores in-frame clones only, minus some. Among about 120,000 clones listed, 80% to 85% were seen once. The recovered donors of Cohort 3 showed two negative PCRs, clearance, or symptom resolution. The sequenced sample consisted of PBMCs or T cells enriched from blood (not recorded which). The TCR originated in a woman under 40 who had recovered from COVID-19. The genes are TRBV6-4 and TRBJ2-4, with a possible D match to TRBD2 (6 bases). The CDR3 DNA sequence: TGTGCCAGCAGCCCCTCGGGGGAGGACATTCAGTACTTC. Its translation: CASSPSGEDIQYF.